The sequence of this T cell receptor beta chain was determined in a study of patients with pleural tuberculosis. TCRdb used MiXCR to reprocess the reads, holding one entry per CDR3 protein. The table has around 49,000 distinct CDR3 sequences, 5.5% to 8% seen once. V was clipped by 4 bases and J by 2 bases, with 12 bases between them. The CDR3 spans 14 residues. Per germline, CDR1 MNHEY and CDR2 SVGEGT. This clonotype was counted at least ten times. The clonotype comes from a human donor with pleural tuberculosis. The gene calls are TRBV6-2 or TRBV6-3 and TRBJ2-7, with D possibly being TRBD2 (5 bases). The DNA of the CDR3 is TGTGCCAGCAGTTCCGTTTTCGGGACCTACGAGCAGTACGTC. The encoded protein is CASSSVFGTYEQYV.